This T cell receptor (beta chain) came from a study of radiation and T cells in renal cell carcinoma. Study observations and caveats: Top tumor clonotypes rose in blood 2 weeks post-radiation, then contracted.

The sample holds one count of this clone. Its antigen is undetermined. Compared with germline, one end of the junction differs, possibly owing to a read error. CDR1 and CDR2 (germline): SNHLY, FYNNEI. The CDR3 contains 12 residues. Regarding time point: blood 4 weeks post-SBRT, at nephrectomy. Stated treatment: 15 Gy SBRT to primary tumor, nephrectomy 4 weeks later. Nephrectomy followed 15 Gy stereotactic body radiation by 4 weeks. Clear cell pathology was present in this patient's renal cell carcinoma. Measured with immunoSEQ multiplex PCR; TCRdb has only the in-frame clones, and not every one. The table has about 73,000 clones, 83% seen once.

This receptor was obtained from a woman aged 55-70 years with renal cell carcinoma. Material: blood, obtained from a patient whose treatment included radiotherapy and nephrectomy. This chain links TRBV2 with TRBJ2-6, with D possibly matching TRBD1 (6 bases). The CDR3 is CASSVRTASSIF. CDR3 nucleotide sequence: TGTGCCAGCAGTGTTAGGACAGCGAGTTCCATTTTC.